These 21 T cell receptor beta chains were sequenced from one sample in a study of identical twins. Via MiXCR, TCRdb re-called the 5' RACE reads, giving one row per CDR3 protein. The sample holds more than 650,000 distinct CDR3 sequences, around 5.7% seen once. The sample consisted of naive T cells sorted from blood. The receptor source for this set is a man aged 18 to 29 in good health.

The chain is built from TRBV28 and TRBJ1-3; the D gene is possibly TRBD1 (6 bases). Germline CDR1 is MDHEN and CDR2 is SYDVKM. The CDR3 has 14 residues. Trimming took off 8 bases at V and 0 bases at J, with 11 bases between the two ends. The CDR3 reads CASEGGGSGNTIYF. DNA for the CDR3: TGTGCCAGCGAGGGAGGGGGCTCTGGAAACACCATATATTTT.

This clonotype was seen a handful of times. CDR3 loop: CASSFRRGDEQYF. The CDR3 nucleotides are TGTGCCAGCAGCTTTCGGAGGGGGGACGAGCAGTACTTC. The chain is built from TRBV7-8 and TRBJ2-7; D may correspond to TRBD1 or TRBD2 (6 bases each). The CDR3 sequence is 13 residues long. The V end lost 3 bases, the J end lost 5 bases, and 11 bases lay between the germline ends. Germline V gives CDR1 SGHVS, CDR2 FQNEAQ.

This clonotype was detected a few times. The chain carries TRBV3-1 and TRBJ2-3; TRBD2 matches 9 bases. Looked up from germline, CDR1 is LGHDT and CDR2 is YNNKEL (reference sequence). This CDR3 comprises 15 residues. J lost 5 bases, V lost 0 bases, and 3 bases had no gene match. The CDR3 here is CASSQELAGRDTQYF. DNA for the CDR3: TGTGCCAGCAGCCAAGAGCTAGCGGGAAGAGATACGCAGTATTTT.

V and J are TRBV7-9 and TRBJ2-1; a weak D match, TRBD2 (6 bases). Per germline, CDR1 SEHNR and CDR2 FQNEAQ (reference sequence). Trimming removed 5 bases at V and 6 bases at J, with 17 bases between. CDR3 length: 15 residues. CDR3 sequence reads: CASSPGTSLLNEQFF. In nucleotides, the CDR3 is TGTGCCAGCAGCCCAGGGACTTCCTTACTCAATGAGCAGTTCTTC. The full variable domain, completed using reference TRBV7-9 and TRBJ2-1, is DTGVSQNPRHKITKRGQNVTFRCDPISEHNRLYWYRQTLGQGPEFLTYFQNEAQLEKSRLLSDRFSAERPKGSFSTLEIQRTEQGDSAMYLCASSPGTSLLNEQFFGPGTRLTVL.

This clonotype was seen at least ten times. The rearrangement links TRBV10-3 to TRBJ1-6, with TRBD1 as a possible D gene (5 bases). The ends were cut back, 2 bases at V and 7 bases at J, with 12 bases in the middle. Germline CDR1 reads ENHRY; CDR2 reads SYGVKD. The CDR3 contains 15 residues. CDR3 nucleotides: TGTGCCATCAGTGAGCCAGGGAAGAGAAATTCACCCCTCCACTTT. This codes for CAISEPGKRNSPLHF.

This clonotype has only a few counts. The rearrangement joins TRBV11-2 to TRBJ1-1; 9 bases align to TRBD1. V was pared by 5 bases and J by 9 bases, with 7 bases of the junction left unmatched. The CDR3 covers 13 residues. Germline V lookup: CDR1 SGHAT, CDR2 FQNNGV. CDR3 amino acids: CASSAGDRAKAFF. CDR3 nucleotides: TGTGCCAGCAGCGCAGGGGACAGGGCAAAAGCTTTCTTT.

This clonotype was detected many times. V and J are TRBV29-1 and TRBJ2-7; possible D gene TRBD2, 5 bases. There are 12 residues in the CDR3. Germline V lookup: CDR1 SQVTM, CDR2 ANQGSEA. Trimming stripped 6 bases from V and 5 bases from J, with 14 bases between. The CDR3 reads CSVLWAGDEQYF. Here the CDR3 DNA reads TGCAGCGTCCTGTGGGCCGGGGACGAGCAGTACTTC.

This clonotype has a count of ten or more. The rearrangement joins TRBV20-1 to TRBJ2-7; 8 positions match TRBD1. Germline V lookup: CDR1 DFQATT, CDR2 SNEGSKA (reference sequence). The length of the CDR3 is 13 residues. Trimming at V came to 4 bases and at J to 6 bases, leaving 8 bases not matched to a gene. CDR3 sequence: CSATRQGIFEQYF. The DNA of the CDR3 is TGCAGTGCTACCCGACAGGGGATCTTCGAGCAGTACTTC.

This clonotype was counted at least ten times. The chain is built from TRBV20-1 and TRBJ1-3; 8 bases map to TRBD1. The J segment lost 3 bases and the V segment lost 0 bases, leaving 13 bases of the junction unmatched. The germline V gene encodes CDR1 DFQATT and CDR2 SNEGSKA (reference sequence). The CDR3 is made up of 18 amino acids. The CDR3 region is CSARDLSGGAVDGNTIYF. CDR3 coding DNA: TGCAGTGCTAGAGATTTGTCAGGGGGCGCAGTGGATGGAAACACCATATATTTT.

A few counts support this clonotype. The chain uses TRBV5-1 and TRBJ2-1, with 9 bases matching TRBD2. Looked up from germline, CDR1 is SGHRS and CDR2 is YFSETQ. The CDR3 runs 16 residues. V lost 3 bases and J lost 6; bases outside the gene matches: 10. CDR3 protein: CASSYASSGTPNEQFF. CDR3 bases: TGCGCCAGCAGCTACGCCTCTAGCGGGACTCCCAATGAGCAGTTCTTC.

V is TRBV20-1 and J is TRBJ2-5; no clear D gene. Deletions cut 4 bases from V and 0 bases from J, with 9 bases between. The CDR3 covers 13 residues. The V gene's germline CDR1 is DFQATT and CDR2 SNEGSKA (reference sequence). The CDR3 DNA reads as TGCAGTGCTATCTTCCCAAACCAAGAGACCCAGTACTTC. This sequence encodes CSAIFPNQETQYF.

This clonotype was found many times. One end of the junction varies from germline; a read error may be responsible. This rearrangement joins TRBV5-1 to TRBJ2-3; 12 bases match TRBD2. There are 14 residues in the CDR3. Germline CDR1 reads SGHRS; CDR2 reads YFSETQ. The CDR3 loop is CASSPSGRADTQYF. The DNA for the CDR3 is TGTGCCAGCAGTCCTAGCGGGAGGGCAGATACGCAGTATTTT.

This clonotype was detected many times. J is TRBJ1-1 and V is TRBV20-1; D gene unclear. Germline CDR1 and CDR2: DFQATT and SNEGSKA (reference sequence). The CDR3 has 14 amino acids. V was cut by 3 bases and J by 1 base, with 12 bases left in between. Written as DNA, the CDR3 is TGCAGTGCTAGGGTTGGCAGTACGAACACTGAAGCTTTCTTT. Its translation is CSARVGSTNTEAFF.

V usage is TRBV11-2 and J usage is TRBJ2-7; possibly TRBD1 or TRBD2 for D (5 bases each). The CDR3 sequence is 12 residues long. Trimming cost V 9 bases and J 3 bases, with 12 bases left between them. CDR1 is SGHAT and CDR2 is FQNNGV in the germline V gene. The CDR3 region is CASKGRGYEQYV. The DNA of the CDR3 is TGTGCCAGTAAGGGGAGAGGCTACGAGCAGTACGTC.

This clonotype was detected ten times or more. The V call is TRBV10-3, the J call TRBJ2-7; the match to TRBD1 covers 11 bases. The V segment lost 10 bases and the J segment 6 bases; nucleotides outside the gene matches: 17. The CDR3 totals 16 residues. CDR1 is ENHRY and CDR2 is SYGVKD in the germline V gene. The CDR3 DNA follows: TGTGCCACTACACCATTGGACAGGGGGCTACTCGGCGAGCAGTACTTC. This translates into CATTPLDRGLLGEQYF.

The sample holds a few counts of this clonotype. The CDR3 reads CASSLMGVTIDTQYF. CDR3 coding DNA: TGCGCCAGCAGCTTGATGGGGGTTACAATAGATACGCAGTATTTT. The chain has TRBV5-1 and TRBJ2-3; D may match TRBD1 or TRBD2 (5 bases each). Trimming pared 1 base from V and 5 bases from J, leaving 14 bases between. Germline V gives CDR1 SGHRS, CDR2 YFSETQ. This CDR3 comprises 15 residues.

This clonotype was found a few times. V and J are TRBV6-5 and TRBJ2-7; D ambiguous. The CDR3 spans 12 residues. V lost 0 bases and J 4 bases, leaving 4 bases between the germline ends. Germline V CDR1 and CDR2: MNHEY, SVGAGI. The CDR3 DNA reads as TGTGCCAGCAGTTACTCGAAGTACGAGCAGTACTTC. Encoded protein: CASSYSKYEQYF.

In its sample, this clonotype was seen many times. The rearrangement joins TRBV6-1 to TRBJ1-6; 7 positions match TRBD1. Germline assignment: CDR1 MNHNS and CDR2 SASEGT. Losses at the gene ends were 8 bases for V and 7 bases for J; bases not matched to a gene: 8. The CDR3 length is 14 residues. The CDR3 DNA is TGTGCCAGCGGGGTGGGGACAGACAATTCACCCCTCCACTTT. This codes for CASGVGTDNSPLHF.

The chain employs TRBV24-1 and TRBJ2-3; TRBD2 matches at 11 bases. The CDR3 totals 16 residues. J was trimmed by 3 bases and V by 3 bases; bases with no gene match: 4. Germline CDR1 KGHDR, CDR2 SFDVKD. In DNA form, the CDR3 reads TGTGCCACCAGTGATACGGGACTAGCGGTGACAGATACGCAGTATTTT. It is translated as CATSDTGLAVTDTQYF.

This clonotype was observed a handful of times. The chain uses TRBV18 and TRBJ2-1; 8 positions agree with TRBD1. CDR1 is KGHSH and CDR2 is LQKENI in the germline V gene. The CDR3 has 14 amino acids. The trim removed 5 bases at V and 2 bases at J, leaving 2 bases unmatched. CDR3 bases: TGTGCCAGCTCATCAGGGGGCACCTACAATGAGCAGTTCTTC. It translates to CASSSGGTYNEQFF.

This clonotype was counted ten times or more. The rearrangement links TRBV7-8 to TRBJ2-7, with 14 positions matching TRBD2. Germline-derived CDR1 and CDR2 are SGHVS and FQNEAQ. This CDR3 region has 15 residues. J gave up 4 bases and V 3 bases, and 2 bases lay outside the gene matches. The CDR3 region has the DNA TGTGCCAGCAGCTTGGGACTAGCGGGAGCTTACGAGCAGTACGTC. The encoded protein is CASSLGLAGAYEQYV.